This TCR beta chain originates from a study of blood T cell repertoires in COVID-19. Study-level information: COVID-19 samples collected from the United States, Italy and Spain covered acute and convalescent phases. PBMCs, B-cell-depleted T cells, or T cells provided the cDNA or gDNA that made up the material.

Per the study methods: Researchers report that nucleated cell counts were estimated from reference gene primer amplification. Repertoires were generated with immunoSEQ multiplex PCR, while TCRdb's copy carries only in-frame clones and drops some. For V, J and clone size, that table is used; D and trimming come from the DNA. In the table there are just over 250,000 clones, 88% of which are singletons. This CDR3 is built from 14 residues. The V and J ends lost 3 bases and 5 bases, in that order; junction bases with no gene match: 6. Germline V gene lookup returns CDR1 LGHNA and CDR2 YNFKEQ. The clonotype comes from a man aged 55 to 70 who had recovered from COVID-19. The rearrangement uses TRBV4-2 and TRBJ1-1; TRBD1 agrees at 7 bases. Sequenced: peripheral blood. The CDR3 sequence is CASSHRQGITEAFF. CDR3 DNA sequence: TGTGCCAGCAGCCATAGACAGGGTATAACTGAAGCTTTCTTT.